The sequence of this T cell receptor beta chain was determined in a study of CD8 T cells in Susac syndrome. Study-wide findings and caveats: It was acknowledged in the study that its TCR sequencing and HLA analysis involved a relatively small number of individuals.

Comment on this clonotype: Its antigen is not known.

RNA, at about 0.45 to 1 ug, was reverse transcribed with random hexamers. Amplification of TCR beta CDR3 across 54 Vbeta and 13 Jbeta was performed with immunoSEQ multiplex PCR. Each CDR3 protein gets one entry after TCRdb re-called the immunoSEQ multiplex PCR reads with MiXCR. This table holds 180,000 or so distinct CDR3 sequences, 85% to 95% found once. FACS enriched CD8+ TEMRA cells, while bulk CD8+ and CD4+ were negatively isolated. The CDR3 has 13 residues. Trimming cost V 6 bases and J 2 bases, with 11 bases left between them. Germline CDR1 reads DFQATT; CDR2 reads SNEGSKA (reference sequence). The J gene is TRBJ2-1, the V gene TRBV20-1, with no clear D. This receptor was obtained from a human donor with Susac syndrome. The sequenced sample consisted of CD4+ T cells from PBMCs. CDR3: CSAPWDAYNEQFF. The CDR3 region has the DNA TGCAGTGCCCCGTGGGATGCCTACAATGAGCAGTTCTTC.